This T cell receptor (beta chain) came from a study of tumor-infiltrating lymphocytes in primary liver carcinoma. For the study at large: Samples had roughly 3.5 to 8 million productive TCRbeta reads, comparable between tissue types.

Extraction also yielded germline DNA, while blood RNA was obtained from unsorted whole blood. Starting from approximately 470 ng of total RNA, TCR beta cDNA was produced with a primer in the constant region. Generation of the TCR beta libraries relied on three nested multiplex PCR rounds using slightly modified ARM-PCR. Both of the initial two PCR rounds ran for approximately 11 cycles and employed TRBV1-TRBV30 forward primers alongside a C-beta reverse primer. MiXCR, applied by TCRdb to the multiplex PCR reads, yields one record per CDR3 protein. The data show fewer than 350,000 distinct CDR3 sequences, 65% seen once. Germline V lookup: CDR1 SGHRS, CDR2 YFSETQ. 14 amino acids form the CDR3, both terminal residues included. Regarding this clonotype: The conserved closing phenylalanine or tryptophan is absent in this CDR3, likely reflecting a read error. No DNA is shown, since the ends of the CDR3 on it are uncertain; the CDR3 is the one TCRdb lists.

The rearrangement joins TRBV5-1 to TRBJ1-6; no check of the table's D call, TRBD1, against the DNA was made. Material for sequencing was peripheral blood. This TCR was recovered from a man aged 40-55 years with primary liver carcinoma and hepatitis B virus infection. The CDR3 here is CASSTGTGESPLRL.